Detailed here is one T cell receptor beta chain. Its specificity is not known. The data originate from a study of T cell responses to AZD1222 COVID-19 vaccine. Study-wide context: The analysis combined second doses at about 4 or about 12 weeks. Whole-study findings and limits: The study identified only six AZD1222 recipients as seropositive at baseline. There were mostly white British donors and more females than males, and clonal diversity was possibly underestimated. Increased Spike-specific TCR breadth and depth were observed after two AZD1222 doses.

The repertoire was sequenced with immunoSEQ multiplex PCR; TCRdb's copy has only in-frame clones and lacks some. This table has some 130,000 clones, about 87% appearing once. CDR1 and CDR2 from the germline V gene are SQVTM and ANQGSEA. V gave up 0 bases and J gave up 5 bases; unmatched junction bases: 6. The CDR3 covers 14 residues. The specimen was peripheral blood, collected on day 0 of AZD1222 vaccination. V gene TRBV29-1 combines with J gene TRBJ1-2, with 7 bases that match TRBD1. The sequence was obtained from an adult in good health. The CDR3 loop reads CSVEDSSRGYGYTF. CDR3 in DNA: TGCAGCGTTGAAGATTCAAGCAGGGGGTATGGCTACACCTTC. Based on the CDR3 plus reference TRBV29-1 and TRBJ1-2, the full variable domain is SAVISQKPSRDICQRGTSLTIQCQVDSQVTMMFWYRQQPGQSLTLIATANQGSEATYESGFVIDKFPISRPNLTFSTLTVSNMSPEDSSIYLCSVEDSSRGYGYTFGSGTRLTVV.